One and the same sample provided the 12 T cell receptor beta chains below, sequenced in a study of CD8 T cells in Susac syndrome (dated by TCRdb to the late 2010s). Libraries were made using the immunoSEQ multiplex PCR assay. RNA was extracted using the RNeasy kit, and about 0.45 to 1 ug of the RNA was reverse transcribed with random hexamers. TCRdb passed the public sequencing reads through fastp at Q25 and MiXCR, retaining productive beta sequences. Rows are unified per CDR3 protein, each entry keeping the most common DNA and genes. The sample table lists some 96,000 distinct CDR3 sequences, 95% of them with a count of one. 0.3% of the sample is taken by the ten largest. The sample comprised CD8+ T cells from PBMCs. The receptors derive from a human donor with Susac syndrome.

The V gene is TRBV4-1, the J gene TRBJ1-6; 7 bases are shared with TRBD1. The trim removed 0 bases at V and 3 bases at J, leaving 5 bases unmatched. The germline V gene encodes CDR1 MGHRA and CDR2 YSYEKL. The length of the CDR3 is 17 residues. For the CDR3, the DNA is TGCGCCAGCAGCCAAGATGGGGGACAGTTCTATAATTCACCCCTCCACTTT. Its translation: CASSQDGGQFYNSPLHF.

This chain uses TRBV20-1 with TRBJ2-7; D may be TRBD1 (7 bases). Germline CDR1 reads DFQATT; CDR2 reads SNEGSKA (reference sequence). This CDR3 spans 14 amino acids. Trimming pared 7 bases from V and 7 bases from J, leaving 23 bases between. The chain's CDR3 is CSVSRDSIRGEQYF. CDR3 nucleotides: TGCAGTGTTTCCCGGGACTCTATCAGGGGGGAGCAGTACTTC.

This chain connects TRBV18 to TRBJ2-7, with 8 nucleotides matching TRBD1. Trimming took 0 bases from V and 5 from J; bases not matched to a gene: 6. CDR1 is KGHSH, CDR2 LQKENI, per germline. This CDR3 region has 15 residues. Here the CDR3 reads CASSPPGQGGDEQYF. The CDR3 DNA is TGTGCCAGCTCACCACCCGGACAGGGCGGCGACGAGCAGTACTTC.

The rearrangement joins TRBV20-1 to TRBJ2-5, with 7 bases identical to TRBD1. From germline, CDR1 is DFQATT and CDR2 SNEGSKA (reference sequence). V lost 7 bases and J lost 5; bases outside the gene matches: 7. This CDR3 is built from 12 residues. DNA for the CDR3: TGCAGTGGAGGGGGCGGTGGGGAGACCCAGTACTTC. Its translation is CSGGGGGETQYF.

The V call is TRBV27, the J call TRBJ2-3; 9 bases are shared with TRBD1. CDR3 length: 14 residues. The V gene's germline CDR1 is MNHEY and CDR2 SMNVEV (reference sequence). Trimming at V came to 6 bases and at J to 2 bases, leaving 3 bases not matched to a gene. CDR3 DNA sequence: TGTGCCAGCAGACTACAGGGGGCCACAGATACGCAGTATTTT. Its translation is CASRLQGATDTQYF.

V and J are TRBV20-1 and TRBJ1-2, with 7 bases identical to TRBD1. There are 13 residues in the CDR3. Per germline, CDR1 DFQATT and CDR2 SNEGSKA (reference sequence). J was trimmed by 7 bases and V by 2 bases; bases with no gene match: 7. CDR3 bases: TGCAGTGCTAGAACCGGGACAGCGGTTGGCTACACCTTC. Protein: CSARTGTAVGYTF.

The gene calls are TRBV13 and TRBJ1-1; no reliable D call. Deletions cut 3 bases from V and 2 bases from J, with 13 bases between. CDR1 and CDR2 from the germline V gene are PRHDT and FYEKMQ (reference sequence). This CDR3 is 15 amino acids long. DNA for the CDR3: TGTGCCAGCAGCTTCGTAGAGACACCAAACACTGAAGCTTTCTTT. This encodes CASSFVETPNTEAFF. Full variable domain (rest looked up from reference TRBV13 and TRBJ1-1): AAGVIQSPRHLIKEKRETATLKCYPIPRHDTVYWYQQGPGQDPQFLISFYEKMQSDKGSIPDRFSAQQFSDYHSELNMSSLELGDSALYFCASSFVETPNTEAFFGQGTRLTVV.

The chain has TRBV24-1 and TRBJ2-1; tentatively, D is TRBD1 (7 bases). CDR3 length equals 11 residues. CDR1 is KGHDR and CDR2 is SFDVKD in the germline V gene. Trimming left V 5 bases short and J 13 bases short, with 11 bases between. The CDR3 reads CATSGGDSQFF. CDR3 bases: TGTGCCACCAGTGGGGGGGACAGTCAGTTCTTC.

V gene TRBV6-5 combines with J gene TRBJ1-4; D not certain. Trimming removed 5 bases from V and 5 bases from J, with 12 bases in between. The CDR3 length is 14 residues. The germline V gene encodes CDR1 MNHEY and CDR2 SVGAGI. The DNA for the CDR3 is TGTGCCAGCAGTCACGGGCAGCGAAATGAAAAACTGTTTTTT. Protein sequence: CASSHGQRNEKLFF.

CDR3 sequence: CASSLVWGKGATDTQYF. CDR3 nucleotide sequence: TGTGCCAGCAGCTTAGTGTGGGGAAAAGGCGCCACAGATACGCAGTATTTT. This chain joins TRBV7-2 and TRBJ2-3; D uncertain. Trimming cost V 1 base and J 2 bases, with 16 bases left between them. The CDR3 extends over 17 amino acids. CDR1 and CDR2 from the germline V gene are SGHTA and FQGNSA.

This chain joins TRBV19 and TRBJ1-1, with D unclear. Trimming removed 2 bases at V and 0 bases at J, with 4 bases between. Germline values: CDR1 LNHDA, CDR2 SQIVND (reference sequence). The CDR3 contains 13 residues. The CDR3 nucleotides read TGTGCCAGTAGTATATGGTTGAACACTGAAGCTTTCTTT. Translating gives CASSIWLNTEAFF.

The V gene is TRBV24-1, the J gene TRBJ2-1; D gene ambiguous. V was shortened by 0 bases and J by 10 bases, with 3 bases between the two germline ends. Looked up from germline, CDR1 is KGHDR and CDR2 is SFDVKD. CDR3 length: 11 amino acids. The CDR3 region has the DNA TGTGCCACCAGTGATTTGGCGGAGCAGTTCTTC. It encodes CATSDLAEQFF.